The sequence of this T cell receptor beta chain was determined in a study of human T cells and chemical hapten exposure. The CDR3 extends over 15 amino acids. Germline loops: CDR1 SQVTM, CDR2 ANQGSEA. The V and J ends lost 6 bases and 6 bases respectively, with 20 bases between them. TCRdb reanalysed the RACE reads using MiXCR and keeps one entry per CDR3 protein. The sample includes around 380,000 distinct CDR3 sequences, approximately 4.4% of them seen just once. Time point specified: patch test 1, 2 weeks after DPC sensitization. As for treatment: therapeutic diphenylcyclopropenone sensitization with weekly scalp DPC.

This chain links TRBV29-1 with TRBJ2-2; maybe TRBD2 (5 bases). This receptor was identified in a woman between 50 and 59 years old with alopecia areata. Some clones in this sample may be carry-over from other donors' samples. This material consisted of whole blood, taken in connection with sensitization to the hapten diphenylcyclopropenone (DPC). CDR3 in amino acids: CSVVLGAPGPGELFF. CDR3 DNA: TGCAGCGTAGTTCTGGGAGCACCCGGACCCGGGGAGCTGTTTTTT.